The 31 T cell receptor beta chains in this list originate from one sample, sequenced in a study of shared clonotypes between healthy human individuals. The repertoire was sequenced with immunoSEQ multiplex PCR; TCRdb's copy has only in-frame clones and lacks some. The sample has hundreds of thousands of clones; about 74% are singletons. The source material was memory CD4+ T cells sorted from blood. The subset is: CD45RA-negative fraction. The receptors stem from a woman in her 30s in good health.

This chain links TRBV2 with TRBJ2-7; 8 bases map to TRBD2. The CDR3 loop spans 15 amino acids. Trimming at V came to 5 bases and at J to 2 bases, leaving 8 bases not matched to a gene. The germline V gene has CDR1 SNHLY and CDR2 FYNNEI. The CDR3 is CASSPTRGGAYEQYF. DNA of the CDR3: TGTGCCAGCAGTCCCACTCGGGGGGGGGCCTACGAGCAGTACTTC.

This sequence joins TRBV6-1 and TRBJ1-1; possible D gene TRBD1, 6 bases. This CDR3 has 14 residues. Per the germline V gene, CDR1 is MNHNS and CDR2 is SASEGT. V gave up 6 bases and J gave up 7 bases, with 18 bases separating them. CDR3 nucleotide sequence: TGTGCCAGCAGGCCGAGTGGGGGCCCCTATGAAGCTTTCTTT. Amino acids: CASRPSGGPYEAFF.

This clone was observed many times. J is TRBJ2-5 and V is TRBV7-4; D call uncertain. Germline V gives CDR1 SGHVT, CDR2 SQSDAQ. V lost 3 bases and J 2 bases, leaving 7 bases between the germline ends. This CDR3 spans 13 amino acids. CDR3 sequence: CASSFSVQETQYF. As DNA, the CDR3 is TGTGCCAGCAGCTTTTCCGTTCAAGAGACCCAGTACTTC.

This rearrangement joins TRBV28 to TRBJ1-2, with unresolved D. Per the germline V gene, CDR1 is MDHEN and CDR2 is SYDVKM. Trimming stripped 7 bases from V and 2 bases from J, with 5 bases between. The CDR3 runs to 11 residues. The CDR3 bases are TGTGCCAGCAAACCAAACTATGGCTACACCTTC. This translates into CASKPNYGYTF.

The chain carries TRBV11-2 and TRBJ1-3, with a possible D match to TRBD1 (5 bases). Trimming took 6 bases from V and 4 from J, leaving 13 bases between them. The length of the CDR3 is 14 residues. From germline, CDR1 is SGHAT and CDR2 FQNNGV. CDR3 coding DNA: TGTGCCAGCAGATTCACAGGCTCCGGAAACACCATATATTTT. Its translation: CASRFTGSGNTIYF.

CDR3 region: CASSARTGYNEQFF. The CDR3 region has the DNA TGTGCCAGCAGTGCCCGCACAGGGTACAATGAGCAGTTCTTC. The chain combines TRBV2 with TRBJ2-1; tentatively, D is TRBD1 (6 bases). V was pared by 4 bases and J by 4 bases, with 11 bases between. CDR1 SNHLY and CDR2 FYNNEI come from the germline V gene. The length of the CDR3 is 14 residues.

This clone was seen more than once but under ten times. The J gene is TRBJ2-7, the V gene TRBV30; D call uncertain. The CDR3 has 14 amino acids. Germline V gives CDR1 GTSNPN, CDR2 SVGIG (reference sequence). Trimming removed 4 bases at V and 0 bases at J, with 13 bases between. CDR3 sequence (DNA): TGTGCCTGGAAACATGGCCAGACCTCCTACGAGCAGTACTTC. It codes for CAWKHGQTSYEQYF.

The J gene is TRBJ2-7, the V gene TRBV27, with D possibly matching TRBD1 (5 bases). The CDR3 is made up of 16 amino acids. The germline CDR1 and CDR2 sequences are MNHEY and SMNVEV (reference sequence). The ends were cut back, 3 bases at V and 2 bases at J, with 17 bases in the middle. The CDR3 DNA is TGTGCCAGCAGTTTTCGGGCGACAGCGATACCCTACGAGCAGTACTTC. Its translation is CASSFRATAIPYEQYF.

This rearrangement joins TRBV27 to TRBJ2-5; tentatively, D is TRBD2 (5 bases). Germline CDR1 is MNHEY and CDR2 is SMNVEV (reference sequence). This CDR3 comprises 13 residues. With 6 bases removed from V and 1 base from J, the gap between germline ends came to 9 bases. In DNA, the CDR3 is TGTGCCAGCAGCCAGGACTCCCAAGAGACCCAGTACTTC. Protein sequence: CASSQDSQETQYF.

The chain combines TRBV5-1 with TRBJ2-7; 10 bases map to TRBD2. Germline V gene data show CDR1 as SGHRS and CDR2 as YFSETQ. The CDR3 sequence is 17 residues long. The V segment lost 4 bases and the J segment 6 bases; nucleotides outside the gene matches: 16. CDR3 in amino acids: CASSLSSLAGEVREQYF. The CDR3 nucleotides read TGCGCCAGCAGCCTATCGTCCCTAGCGGGAGAGGTGCGCGAGCAGTACTTC.

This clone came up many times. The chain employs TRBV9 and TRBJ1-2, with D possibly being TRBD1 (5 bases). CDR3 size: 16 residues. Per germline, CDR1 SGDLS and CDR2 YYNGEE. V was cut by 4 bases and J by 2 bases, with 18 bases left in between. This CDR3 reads CASSPMGGAINYGYTF. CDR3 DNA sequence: TGTGCCAGCAGCCCCATGGGAGGGGCCATAAACTATGGCTACACCTTC.

CDR3 sequence: CASSQEFGTSNEQFF. CDR3 sequence (DNA): TGTGCCAGCAGCCAAGAGTTCGGGACTAGCAATGAGCAGTTCTTC. The V and J genes are TRBV4-2 and TRBJ2-1, with 8 bases that match TRBD2. After removal of 0 bases from V and 6 bases from J, the junction contained 4 bases not matched to a gene. Germline loops: CDR1 LGHNA, CDR2 YNFKEQ. The CDR3 loop spans 15 amino acids.

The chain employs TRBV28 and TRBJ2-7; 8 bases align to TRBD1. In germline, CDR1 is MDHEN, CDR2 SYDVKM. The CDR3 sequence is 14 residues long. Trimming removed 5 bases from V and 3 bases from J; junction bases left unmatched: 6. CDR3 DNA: TGTGCCAGCAGTCGCGGGACAGGCAACTACGAGCAGTACTTC. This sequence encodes CASSRGTGNYEQYF. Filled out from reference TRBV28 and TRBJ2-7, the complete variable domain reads DVKVTQSSRYLVKRTGEKVFLECVQDMDHENMFWYRQDPGLGLRLIYFSYDVKMKEKGDIPEGYSVSREKKERFSLILESASTNQTSMYLCASSRGTGNYEQYFGPGTRLTVT.

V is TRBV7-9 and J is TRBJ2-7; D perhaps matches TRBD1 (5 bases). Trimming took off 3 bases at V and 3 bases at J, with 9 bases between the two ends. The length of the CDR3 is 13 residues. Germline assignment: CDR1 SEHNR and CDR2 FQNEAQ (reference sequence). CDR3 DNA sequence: TGTGCCAGCAGCTTCGACAGTAACTACGAGCAGTACTTC. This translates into CASSFDSNYEQYF.

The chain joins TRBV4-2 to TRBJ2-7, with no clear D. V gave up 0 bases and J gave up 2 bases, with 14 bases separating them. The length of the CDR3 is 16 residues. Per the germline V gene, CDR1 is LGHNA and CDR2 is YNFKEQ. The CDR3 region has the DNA TGTGCCAGCAGCCAAGATGACGCGGAACCTACCTACGAGCAGTACTTC. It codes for CASSQDDAEPTYEQYF.

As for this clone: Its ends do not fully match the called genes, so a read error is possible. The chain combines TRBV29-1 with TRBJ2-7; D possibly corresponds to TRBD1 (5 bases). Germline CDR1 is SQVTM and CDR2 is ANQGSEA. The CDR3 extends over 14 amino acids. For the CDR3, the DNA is TGCAGCGTAGAAGGGGCGTTTAGCTCCTACGAGCAGTACTTC. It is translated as CSVEGAFSSYEQYF.

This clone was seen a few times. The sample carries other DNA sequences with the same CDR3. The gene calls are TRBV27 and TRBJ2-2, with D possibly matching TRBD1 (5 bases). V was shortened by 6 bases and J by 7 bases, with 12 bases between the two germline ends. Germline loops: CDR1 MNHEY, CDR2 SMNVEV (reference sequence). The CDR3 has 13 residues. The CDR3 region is CASSPQGIGELFF. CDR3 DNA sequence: TGTGCCAGCAGCCCCCAGGGAATCGGGGAGCTGTTTTTT.

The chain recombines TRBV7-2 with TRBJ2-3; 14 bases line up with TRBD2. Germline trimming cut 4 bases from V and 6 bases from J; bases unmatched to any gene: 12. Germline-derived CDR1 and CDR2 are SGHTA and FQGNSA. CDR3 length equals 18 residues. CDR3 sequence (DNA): TGTGCCAGCAGCTCGCGACTAGCGGGAGGGCCGTTCAGGGATACGCAGTATTTT. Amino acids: CASSSRLAGGPFRDTQYF. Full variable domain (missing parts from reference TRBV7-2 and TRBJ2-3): GAGVSQSPSNKVTEKGKDVELRCDPISGHTALYWYRQSLGQGLEFLIYFQGNSAPDKSGLPSDRFSAERTGGSVSTLTIQRTQQEDSAVYLCASSSRLAGGPFRDTQYFGPGTRLTVL.

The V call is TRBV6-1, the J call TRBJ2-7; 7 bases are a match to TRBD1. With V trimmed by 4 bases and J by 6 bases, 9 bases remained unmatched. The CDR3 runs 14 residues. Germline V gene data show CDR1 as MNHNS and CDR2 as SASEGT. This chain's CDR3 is CASSGRGGIGEQYF. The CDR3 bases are TGTGCCAGCAGTGGAAGAGGGGGCATCGGCGAGCAGTACTTC.

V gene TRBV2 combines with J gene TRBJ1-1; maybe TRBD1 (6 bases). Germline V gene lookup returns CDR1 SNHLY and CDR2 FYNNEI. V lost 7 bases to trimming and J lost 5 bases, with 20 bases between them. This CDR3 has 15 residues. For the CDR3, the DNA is TGTGCCAGCACCTCGTCCGGGACCCAGGGGACTGAAGCTTTCTTT. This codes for CASTSSGTQGTEAFF.

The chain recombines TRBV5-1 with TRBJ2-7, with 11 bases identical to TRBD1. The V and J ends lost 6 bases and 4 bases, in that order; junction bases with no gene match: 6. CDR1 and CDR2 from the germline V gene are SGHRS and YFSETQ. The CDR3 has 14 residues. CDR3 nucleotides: TGCGCCAGCAAAACCGGGACAGGGGGTTACGAGCAGTACTTC. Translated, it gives CASKTGTGGYEQYF.

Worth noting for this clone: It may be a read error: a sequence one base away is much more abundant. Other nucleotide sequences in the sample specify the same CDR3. The CDR3 DNA reads as TGCGCTAGCAGCTTGGGGGACAGGGATCGGAACGAGCAGTTCTTC. It translates to CASSLGDRDRNEQFF. The genes are TRBV5-1 and TRBJ2-1; 9 nucleotides agree with TRBD1. CDR1 and CDR2 from the germline V gene are SGHRS and YFSETQ. The CDR3 totals 15 residues.

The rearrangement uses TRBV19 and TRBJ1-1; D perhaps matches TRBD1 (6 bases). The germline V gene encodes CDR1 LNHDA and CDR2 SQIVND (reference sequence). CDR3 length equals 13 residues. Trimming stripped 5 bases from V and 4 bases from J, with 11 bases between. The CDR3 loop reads CASSRGGLTEAFF. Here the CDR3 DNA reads TGTGCCAGTAGTCGGGGGGGGCTCACTGAAGCTTTCTTT.

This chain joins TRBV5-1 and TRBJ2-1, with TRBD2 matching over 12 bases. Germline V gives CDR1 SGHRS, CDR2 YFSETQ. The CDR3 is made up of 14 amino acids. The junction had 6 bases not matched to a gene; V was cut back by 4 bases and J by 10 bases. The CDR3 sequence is CASSLLAGGREQFF. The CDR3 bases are TGCGCCAGCAGCCTACTAGCGGGAGGCAGGGAGCAGTTCTTC. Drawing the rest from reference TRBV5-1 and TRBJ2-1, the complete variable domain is KAGVTQTPRYLIKTRGQQVTLSCSPISGHRSVSWYQQTPGQGLQFLFEYFSETQRNKGNFPGRFSGRQFSNSRSEMNVSTLELGDSALYLCASSLLAGGREQFFGPGTRLTVL.

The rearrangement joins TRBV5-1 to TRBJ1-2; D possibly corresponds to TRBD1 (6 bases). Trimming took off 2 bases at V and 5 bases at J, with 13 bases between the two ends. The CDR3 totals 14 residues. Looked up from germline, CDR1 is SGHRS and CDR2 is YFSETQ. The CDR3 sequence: CASSFNRVAYGYTF. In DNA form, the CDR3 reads TGCGCCAGCAGCTTTAACAGGGTCGCGTATGGCTACACCTTC.

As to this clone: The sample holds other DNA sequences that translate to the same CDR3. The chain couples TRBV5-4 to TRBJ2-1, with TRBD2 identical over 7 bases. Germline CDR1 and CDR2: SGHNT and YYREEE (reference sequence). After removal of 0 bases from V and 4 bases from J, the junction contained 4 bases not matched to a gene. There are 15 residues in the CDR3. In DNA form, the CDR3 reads TGTGCCAGCAGCTTGGTTCGGGGGGAGTACAATGAGCAGTTCTTC. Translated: CASSLVRGEYNEQFF.

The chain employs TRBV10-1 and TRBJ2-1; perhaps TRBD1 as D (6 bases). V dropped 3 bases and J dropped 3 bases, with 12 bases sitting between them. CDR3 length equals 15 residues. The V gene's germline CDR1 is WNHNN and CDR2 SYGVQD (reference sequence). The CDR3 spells CASSDEMTGYNEQFF. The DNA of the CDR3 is TGCGCCAGCAGTGATGAAATGACAGGCTACAATGAGCAGTTCTTC.

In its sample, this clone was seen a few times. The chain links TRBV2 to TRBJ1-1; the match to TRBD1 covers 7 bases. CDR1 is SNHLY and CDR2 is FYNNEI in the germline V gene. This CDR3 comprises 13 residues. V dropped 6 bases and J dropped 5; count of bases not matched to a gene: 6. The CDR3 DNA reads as TGTGCCAGCAGCGGAACAGGGGAGACTGAAGCTTTCTTT. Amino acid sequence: CASSGTGETEAFF.

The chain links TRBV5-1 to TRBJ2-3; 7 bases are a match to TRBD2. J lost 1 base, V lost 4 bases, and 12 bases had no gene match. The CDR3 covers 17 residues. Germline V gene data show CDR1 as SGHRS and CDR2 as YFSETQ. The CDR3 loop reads CASSVGGSSGGTDTQYF. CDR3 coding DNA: TGCGCCAGCAGCGTTGGGGGGTCTAGCGGAGGCACAGATACGCAGTATTTT.

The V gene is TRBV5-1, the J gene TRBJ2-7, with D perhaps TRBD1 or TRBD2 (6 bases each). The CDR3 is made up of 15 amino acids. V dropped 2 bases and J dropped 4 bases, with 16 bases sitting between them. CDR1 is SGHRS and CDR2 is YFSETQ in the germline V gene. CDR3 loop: CASSLGGGQNYEQYF. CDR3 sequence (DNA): TGCGCCAGCAGCTTAGGGGGAGGCCAAAATTACGAGCAGTACTTC.

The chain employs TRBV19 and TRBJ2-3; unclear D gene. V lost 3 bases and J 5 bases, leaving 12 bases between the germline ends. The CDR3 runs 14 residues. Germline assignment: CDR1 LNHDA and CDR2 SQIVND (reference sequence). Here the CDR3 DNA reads TGTGCCAGTAGTATGGCCCGCAAAAGAGATACGCAGTATTTT. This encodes CASSMARKRDTQYF.